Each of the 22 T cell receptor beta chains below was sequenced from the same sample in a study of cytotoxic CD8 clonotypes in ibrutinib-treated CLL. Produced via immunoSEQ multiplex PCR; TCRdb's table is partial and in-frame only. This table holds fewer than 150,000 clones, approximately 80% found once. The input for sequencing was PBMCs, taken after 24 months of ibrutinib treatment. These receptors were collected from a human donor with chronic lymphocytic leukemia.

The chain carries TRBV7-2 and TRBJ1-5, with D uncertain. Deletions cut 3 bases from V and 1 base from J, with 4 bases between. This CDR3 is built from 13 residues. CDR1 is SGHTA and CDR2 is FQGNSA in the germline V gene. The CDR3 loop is CASSFTSNQPQHF. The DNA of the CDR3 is TGTGCCAGCAGCTTTACGAGCAATCAGCCCCAGCATTTT.

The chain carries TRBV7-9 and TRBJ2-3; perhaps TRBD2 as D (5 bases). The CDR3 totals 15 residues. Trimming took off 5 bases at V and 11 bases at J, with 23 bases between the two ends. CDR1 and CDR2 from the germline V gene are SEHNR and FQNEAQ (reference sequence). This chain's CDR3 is CASSTPHGVPRGQYF. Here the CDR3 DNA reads TGTGCCAGCAGCACTCCCCACGGGGTCCCTCGGGGGCAGTATTTT.

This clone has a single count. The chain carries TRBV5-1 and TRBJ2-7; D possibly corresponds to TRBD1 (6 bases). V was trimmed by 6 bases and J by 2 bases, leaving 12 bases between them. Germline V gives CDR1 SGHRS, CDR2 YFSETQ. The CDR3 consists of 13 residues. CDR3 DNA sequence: TGCGCCAGCACCGGGACATCACCCTACGAGCAGTACTTC. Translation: CASTGTSPYEQYF.

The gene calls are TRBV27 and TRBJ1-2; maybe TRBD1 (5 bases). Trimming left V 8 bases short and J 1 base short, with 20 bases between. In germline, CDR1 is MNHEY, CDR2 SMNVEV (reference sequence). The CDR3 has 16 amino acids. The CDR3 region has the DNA TGTGCCAGCTCAAAGGGGCGAAGACAGAGTAACTATGGCTACACCTTC. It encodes CASSKGRRQSNYGYTF.

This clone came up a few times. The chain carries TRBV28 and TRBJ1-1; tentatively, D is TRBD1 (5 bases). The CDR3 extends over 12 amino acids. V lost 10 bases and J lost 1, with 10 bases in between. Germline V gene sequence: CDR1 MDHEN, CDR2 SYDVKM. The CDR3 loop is CATTATNTEAFF. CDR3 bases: TGTGCCACGACAGCCACGAACACTGAAGCTTTCTTT.

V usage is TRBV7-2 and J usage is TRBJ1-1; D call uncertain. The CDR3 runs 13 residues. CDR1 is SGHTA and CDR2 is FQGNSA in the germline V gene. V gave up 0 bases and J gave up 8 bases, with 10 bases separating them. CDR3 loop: CASSLAGWLEAFF. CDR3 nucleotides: TGTGCCAGCAGCTTAGCAGGGTGGCTAGAAGCTTTCTTT.

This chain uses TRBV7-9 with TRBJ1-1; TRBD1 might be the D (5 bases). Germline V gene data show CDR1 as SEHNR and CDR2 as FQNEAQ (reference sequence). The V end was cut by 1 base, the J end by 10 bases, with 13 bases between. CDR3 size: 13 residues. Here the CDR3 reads CASSLVGGSGAFF. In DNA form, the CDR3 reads TGTGCCAGCAGCTTAGTTGGGGGGTCGGGAGCTTTCTTT.

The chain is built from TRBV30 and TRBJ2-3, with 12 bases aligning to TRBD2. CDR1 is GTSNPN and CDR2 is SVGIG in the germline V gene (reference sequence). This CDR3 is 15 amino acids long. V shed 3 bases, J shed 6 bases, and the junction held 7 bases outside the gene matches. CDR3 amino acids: CAWRKTSGGWDTQYF. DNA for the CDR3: TGTGCCTGGAGAAAGACTAGCGGGGGTTGGGATACGCAGTATTTT.

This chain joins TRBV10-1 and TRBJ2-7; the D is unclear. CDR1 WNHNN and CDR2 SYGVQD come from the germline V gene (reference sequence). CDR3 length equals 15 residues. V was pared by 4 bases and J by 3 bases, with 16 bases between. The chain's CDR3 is CASSGGTTSRYEQYF. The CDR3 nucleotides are TGCGCCAGCAGTGGAGGAACCACCTCCCGCTACGAGCAGTACTTC.

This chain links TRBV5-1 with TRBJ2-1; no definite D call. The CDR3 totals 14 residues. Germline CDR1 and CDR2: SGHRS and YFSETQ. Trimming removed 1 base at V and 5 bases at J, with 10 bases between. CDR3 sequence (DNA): TGCGCCAGCAGCTTGTCACAGCCTAACAATGAGCAGTTCTTC. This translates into CASSLSQPNNEQFF.

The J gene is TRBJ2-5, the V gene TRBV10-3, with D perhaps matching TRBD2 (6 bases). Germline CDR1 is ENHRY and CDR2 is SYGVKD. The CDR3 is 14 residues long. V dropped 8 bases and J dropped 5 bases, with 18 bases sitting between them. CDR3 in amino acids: CAIQWDQRGETQYF. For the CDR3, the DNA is TGTGCCATCCAGTGGGACCAACGGGGGGAGACCCAGTACTTC.

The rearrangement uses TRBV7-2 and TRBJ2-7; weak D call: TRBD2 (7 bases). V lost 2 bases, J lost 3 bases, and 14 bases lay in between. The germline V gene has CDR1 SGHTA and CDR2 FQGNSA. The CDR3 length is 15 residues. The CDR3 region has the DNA TGTGCCAGCAGCTTATTGACGGGGGGCGTCTACGAGCAGTACTTC. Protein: CASSLLTGGVYEQYF. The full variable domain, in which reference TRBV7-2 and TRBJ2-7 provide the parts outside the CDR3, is GAGVSQSPSNKVTEKGKDVELRCDPISGHTALYWYRQSLGQGLEFLIYFQGNSAPDKSGLPSDRFSAERTGGSVSTLTIQRTQQEDSAVYLCASSLLTGGVYEQYFGPGTRLTVT.

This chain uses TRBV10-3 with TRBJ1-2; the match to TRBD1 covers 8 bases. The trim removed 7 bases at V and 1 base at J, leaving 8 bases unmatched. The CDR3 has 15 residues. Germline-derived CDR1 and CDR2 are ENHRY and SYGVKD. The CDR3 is CAITPGQGHNYGYTF. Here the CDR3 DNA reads TGTGCCATCACGCCTGGACAGGGTCATAACTATGGCTACACCTTC.

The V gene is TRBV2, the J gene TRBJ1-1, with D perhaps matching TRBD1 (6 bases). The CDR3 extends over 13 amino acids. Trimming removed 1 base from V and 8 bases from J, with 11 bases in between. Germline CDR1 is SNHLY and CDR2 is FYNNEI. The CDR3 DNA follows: TGTGCCAGCAGTGAAGGGACAGCCTTGGAAGCTTTCTTT. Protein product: CASSEGTALEAFF.

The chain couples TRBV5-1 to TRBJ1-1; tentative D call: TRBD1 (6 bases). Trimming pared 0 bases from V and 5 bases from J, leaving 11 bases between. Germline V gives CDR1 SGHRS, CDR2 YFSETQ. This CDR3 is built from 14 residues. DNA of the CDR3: TGCGCCAGCAGCTTGGTGGGCCAGGGGACTGAAGCTTTCTTT. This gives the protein CASSLVGQGTEAFF.

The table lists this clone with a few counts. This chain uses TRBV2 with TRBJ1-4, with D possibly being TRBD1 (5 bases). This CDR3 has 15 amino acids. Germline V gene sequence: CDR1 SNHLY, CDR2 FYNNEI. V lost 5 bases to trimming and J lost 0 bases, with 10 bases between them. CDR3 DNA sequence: TGTGCCAGCAGTCTTCAGGGAGCAACTAATGAAAAACTGTTTTTT. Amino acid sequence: CASSLQGATNEKLFF.

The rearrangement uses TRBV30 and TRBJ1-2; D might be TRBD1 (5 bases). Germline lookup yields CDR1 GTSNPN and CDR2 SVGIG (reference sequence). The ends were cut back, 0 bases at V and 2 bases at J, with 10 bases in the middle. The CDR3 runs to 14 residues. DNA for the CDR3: TGTGCCTGGAGTGTACAGGTCCGAAACTATGGCTACACCTTC. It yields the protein CAWSVQVRNYGYTF.

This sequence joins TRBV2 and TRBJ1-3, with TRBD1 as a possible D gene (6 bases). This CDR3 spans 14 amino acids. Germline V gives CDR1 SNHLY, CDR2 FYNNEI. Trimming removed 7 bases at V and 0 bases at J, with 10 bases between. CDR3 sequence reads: CASNRDSSGNTIYF. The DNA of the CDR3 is TGTGCCAGCAACAGGGATAGCTCTGGAAACACCATATATTTT.

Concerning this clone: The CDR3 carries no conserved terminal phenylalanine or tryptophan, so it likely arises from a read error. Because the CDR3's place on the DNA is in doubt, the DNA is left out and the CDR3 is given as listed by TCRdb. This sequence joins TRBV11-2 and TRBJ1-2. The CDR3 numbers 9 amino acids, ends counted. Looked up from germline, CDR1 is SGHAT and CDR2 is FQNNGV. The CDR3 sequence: CASSLDELG.

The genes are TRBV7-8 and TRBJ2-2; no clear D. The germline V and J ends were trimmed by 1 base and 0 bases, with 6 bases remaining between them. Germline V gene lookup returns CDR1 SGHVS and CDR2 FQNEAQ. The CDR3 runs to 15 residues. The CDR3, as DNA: TGTGCCAGCAGCTTAGGCCTAACGAACACCGGGGAGCTGTTTTTT. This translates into CASSLGLTNTGELFF.

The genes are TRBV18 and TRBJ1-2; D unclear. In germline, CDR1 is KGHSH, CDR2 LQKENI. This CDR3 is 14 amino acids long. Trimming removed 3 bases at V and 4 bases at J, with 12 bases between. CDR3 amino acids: CASSPIGQAYGYTF. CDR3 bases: TGTGCCAGCTCACCGATCGGCCAGGCCTATGGCTACACCTTC.

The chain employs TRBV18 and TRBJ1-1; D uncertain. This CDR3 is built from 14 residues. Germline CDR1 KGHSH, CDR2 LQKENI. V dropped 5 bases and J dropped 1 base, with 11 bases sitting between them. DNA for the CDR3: TGTGCCAGCTCAGGACTGACAACGAACACTGAAGCTTTCTTT. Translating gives CASSGLTTNTEAFF.